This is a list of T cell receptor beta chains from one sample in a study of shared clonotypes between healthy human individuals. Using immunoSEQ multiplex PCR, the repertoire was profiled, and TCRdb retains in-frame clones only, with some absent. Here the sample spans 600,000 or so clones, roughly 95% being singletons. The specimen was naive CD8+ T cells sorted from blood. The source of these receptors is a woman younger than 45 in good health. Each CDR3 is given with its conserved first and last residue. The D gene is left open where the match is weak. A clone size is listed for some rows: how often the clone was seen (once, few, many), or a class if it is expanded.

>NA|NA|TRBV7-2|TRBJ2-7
CASSPNYEQYF
TGTGCCAGCAGCCCCAACTACGAGCAGTACTTC
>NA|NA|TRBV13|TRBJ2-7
CASSLEGSYEQYF
TGTGCCAGCAGCTTAGAAGGGTCCTACGAGCAGTACTTC
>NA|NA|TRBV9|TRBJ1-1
CASSVATQGEAFF
TGTGCCAGCAGCGTAGCTACGCAGGGGGAAGCTTTCTTT
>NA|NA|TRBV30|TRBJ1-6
CASSSRGRAFSPLHF
TGTGCCTCCTCGTCACGGGGAAGGGCTTTTTCACCCCTCCACTTT
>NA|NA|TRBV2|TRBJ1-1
CASSDQQAVNTEAFF
TGTGCCAGCAGTGACCAACAGGCAGTGAACACTGAAGCTTTCTTT
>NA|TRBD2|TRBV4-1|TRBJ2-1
CASSQPAGDYNEQFF
TGCGCCAGCAGCCAACCCGCGGGAGATTACAATGAGCAGTTCTTC
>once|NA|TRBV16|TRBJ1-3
CASSPGGDTIYF
TGTGCCAGCAGCCCCGGGGGTGACACCATATATTTT
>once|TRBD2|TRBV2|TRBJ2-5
CASTSSGRGQETQYF
TGTGCCAGCACCTCTAGCGGGAGGGGTCAAGAGACCCAGTACTTC
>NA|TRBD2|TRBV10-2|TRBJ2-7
CASSEGTSASYEQYF
TGCGCCAGCAGTGAAGGGACTAGCGCCTCCTACGAGCAGTACTTC
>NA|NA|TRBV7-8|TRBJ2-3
CASSSAQASTDTQYF
TGTGCCAGCAGCTCCGCGCAGGCTAGCACAGATACGCAGTATTTT
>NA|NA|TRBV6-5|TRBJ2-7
CASSYSSSGYEQYF
TGTGCCAGCAGTTACTCGAGTAGCGGCTACGAGCAGTACTTC
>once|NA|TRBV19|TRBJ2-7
CASRGSDTYEQYF
TGTGCCAGTAGGGGATCGGACACCTACGAGCAGTACTTC
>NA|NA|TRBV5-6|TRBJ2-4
CASSLLVEVNIQYF
TGTGCCAGCAGCTTACTAGTTGAGGTGAACATTCAGTACTTC
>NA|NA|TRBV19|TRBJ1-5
CASSNGQPQHF
TGTGCCAGTAGTAACGGGCAGCCCCAGCATTTT
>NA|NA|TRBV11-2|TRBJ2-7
CASSYSWGYEQYF
TGTGCCAGCAGTTACTCGTGGGGTTACGAGCAGTACTTC
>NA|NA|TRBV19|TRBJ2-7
CASSPGLTSDEQYF
TGTGCCAGTAGCCCCGGGCTCACCTCTGACGAGCAGTACTTC
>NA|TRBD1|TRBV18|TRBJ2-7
CASSPREDGQDYEQYF
TGTGCCAGCTCACCAAGGGAAGATGGACAGGACTACGAGCAGTACTTC
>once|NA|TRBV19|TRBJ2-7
CATGQGIAYEQYF
TGTGCCACAGGGCAGGGGATAGCCTACGAGCAGTACTTC
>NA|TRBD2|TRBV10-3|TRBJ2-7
CAIAGDVTYEQYF
TGTGCCATCGCGGGGGACGTCACTTACGAGCAGTACTTC
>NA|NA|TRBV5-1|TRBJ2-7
CASSLDNSYEQYF
TGCGCCAGCAGCTTAGACAACTCCTACGAGCAGTACTTC
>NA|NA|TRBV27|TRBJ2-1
CASSLSPGASYNEQFF
TGTGCCAGCAGTTTATCCCCGGGAGCCTCCTACAATGAGCAGTTCTTC
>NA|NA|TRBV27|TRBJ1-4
CASGRGITNEKLFF
TGTGCCAGCGGTAGGGGGATAACTAATGAAAAACTGTTTTTT
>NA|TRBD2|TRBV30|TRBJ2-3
CAWSTGLAGVKDTQYF
TGTGCCTGGAGTACGGGACTAGCGGGAGTTAAAGATACGCAGTATTTT
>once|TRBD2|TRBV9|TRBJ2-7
CASSATTSGSFEQYF
TGTGCCAGCAGCGCAACGACTAGCGGGAGTTTCGAGCAGTACTTC
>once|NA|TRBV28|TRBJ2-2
CASSLTGSELELFF
TGTGCCAGCAGTTTGACCGGGAGCGAGCTCGAGCTGTTTTTT
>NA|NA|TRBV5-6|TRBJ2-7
CASSAIGGNEQYF
TGTGCCAGCAGCGCTATTGGAGGCAACGAGCAGTACTTC
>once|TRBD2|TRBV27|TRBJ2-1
CASSSGTSGIFEQFF
TGTGCCAGCAGTTCGGGGACTAGCGGGATTTTTGAGCAGTTCTTC
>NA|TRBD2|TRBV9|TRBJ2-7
CASSPTRTSGSHEQYF
TGTGCCAGCAGCCCTACCCGGACTAGCGGGAGCCACGAGCAGTACTTC
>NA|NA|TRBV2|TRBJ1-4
CASSERTAATNEKLFF
TGTGCCAGCAGTGAACGGACCGCTGCAACTAATGAAAAACTGTTTTTT
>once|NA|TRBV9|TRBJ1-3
CASSVGGASGNTIYF
TGTGCCAGCAGCGTAGGGGGGGCATCGGGAAACACCATATATTTT
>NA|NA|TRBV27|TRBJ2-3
CASRLAGGDTQYF
TGTGCCAGCAGACTAGCCGGAGGAGATACGCAGTATTTT
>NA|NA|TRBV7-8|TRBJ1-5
CASSQRWGAGQPQHF
TGTGCCAGCAGCCAGAGGTGGGGTGCTGGACAGCCCCAGCATTTT
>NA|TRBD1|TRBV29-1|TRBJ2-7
CSVEDSTGQGKNEQYF
TGCAGCGTTGAAGATAGCACGGGACAGGGGAAGAACGAGCAGTACTTC
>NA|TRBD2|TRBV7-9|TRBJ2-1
CASSPDRWGLADNEQFF
TGTGCCAGCAGCCCAGATAGGTGGGGACTAGCGGACAATGAGCAGTTCTTC
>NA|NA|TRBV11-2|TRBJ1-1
CASSLDRTNTEAFF
TGTGCCAGCAGCTTAGACCGGACCAACACTGAAGCTTTCTTT
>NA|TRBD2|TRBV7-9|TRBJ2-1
CASSLAAGGLLDEQFF
TGTGCCAGCAGCTTAGCAGCGGGAGGGCTCTTAGATGAGCAGTTCTTC
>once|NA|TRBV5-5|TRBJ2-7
CASSLGARRRSSYEQYF
TGTGCCAGCAGCTTGGGGGCCAGACGTAGGAGCTCCTACGAGCAGTACTTC
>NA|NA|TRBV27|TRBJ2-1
CASSSMGNGDEQFF
TGTGCCAGCAGCTCGATGGGGAACGGCGATGAGCAGTTCTTC